The clone carrying this T cell receptor (beta chain) was detected many times. The germline V gene encodes CDR1 PRHDT and CDR2 FYEKMQ (reference sequence). The CDR3 sequence is 12 residues long. The V end lost 1 base, the J end lost 8 bases, and 8 bases lay between the germline ends. This entry is derived from a study of blood T cell repertoires in COVID-19. Study overall: PBMCs, B-cell-depleted T cells, or T cells provided the cDNA or gDNA that made up the material.

Generated by immunoSEQ multiplex PCR, the TCRdb table keeps only in-frame clones and is missing some. The sample lists about 270,000 clones, around 90% occurring once. The source is a young woman with acute COVID-19. The sequenced sample was PBMCs or T cells enriched from blood (not recorded which). This chain links TRBV13 with TRBJ1-2; no clear D gene. The CDR3, as DNA: TGTGCCAGCAGCTTAGCTAAAGAGGGCTACACCTTC. This codes for CASSLAKEGYTF.